This T cell receptor beta chain is drawn from a study of T cell clonotyping in hematopoietic cell transplantation. In its sample, this clone was seen a few times. Its target is not known. Broader study findings: After transplant, recipient diversity fell while pathologically expanded clonotypes grew through day 180.

Clones were sequenced by immunoSEQ multiplex PCR, and TCRdb holds only the in-frame ones, with some missing. The sample contains about 9,300 clones, 80% to 90% of which appear only once. The sequence derives from a human patient who had an allogeneic stem cell transplant, so the T cells may come from the graft donor. The donor label of this sample is uncertain. Some clones in this sample may be carry-over from other donors' samples. The sequencing here drew on PBMCs, taken 180 days after allogeneic stem cell transplant.

The CDR3 loop is CASSVEIGGRINEQFF. The CDR3 nucleotides read TGTGCCAGCAGCGTAGAAATCGGGGGCCGAATCAATGAGCAGTTCTTC. The V and J genes are TRBV9 and TRBJ2-1; D possibly uses TRBD1 or TRBD2 (6 bases each). Trimming removed 0 bases from V and 6 bases from J, with 16 bases in between. The CDR3 runs 16 residues. CDR1 is SGDLS and CDR2 is YYNGEE in the germline V gene.